This T cell receptor beta chain emerged from a study of human T cells and chemical hapten exposure. Study information: TCR yields per sample varied, mainly owing to small pooled library volume differences.

Unique molecular identifiers were linked by the library to individual cDNA molecules. The authors' processing: With a range of roughly 23,224 to 690,600, the median per sample was around 96,000 TCRs. TCRdb ran MiXCR on the reads and lists one entry per CDR3 protein. The V and J calls and clone size come from TCRdb's table, not from the authors' own analysis. The repertoire has about 120,000 distinct CDR3 sequences, over 6.5% of them found once; the top ten carry 1.4%. This clonotype was detected a few times. Antigen specificity is unknown. Unfractionated whole blood yielded total RNA. Overall study findings and caveats: TCRs exceeding a frequency of 1 in 1000 stayed unchanged under DPC sensitization.

This TCR was recovered from a human donor in good health. Some clones in this sample may be carry-over from other donors' samples. Source material: whole blood.

CDR3 sequence (DNA): TGTGCCAGCACCCGGACAGGGATAGACAATCAGCCCCAGCATTTT. It yields the protein CASTRTGIDNQPQHF. The rearrangement joins TRBV6-2 or TRBV6-3 to TRBJ1-5; TRBD1 matches at 8 bases. J was trimmed by 3 bases and V by 7 bases; bases with no gene match: 8. The CDR3 has 15 residues. Germline lookup yields CDR1 MNHEY and CDR2 SVGEGT.